What follows is one TCR beta chain and its context. This record belongs to a study of blood T cell repertoires in COVID-19. Germline CDR1 is SGHRS and CDR2 is YFSETQ. With 4 bases removed from V and 8 bases from J, the gap between germline ends came to 13 bases. This CDR3 is built from 13 residues. Produced via immunoSEQ multiplex PCR; TCRdb's table is partial and in-frame only. Among about 120,000 clones listed, under 80% were seen once. Specimen: peripheral blood. The clonotype was recovered from a man in his 70s with acute or convalescent COVID-19. V usage is TRBV5-1 and J usage is TRBJ1-3, with D hard to call. CDR3: CASSPIGADTIYF. CDR3 nucleotide sequence: TGCGCCAGCAGCCCAATAGGAGCGGACACCATATATTTT.